The entry below gives a single T cell receptor beta chain sequence along with its context. All enrollees were about 18 to 100 years old and from fewer than 25 US areas. Researchers sorted participants into cohorts using their self-reported clinical history. Recovery meant two consecutive negative NP/OP PCR tests, professional clearance, or resolved symptoms. Assay used: immunoSEQ multiplex PCR; TCRdb lists only in-frame clones, some missing. The sample yields 320,000 or so clones, around nine tenths seen once. The data originate from a study of blood T cell repertoires in COVID-19. At the level of the study: The origin of the acute and convalescent COVID-19 samples was the United States, Italy and Spain.

Germline assignment: CDR1 SGHTA and CDR2 FQGTGA. The V gene lost 8 bases and the J gene lost 10 bases, with 15 bases spanning the gap. The CDR3 spans 13 residues. Sequencing was carried out using PBMCs or T cells enriched from blood (not recorded which). The V and J genes are TRBV7-3 and TRBJ1-6; D gene ambiguous. This TCR was recovered from a young man who had recovered from COVID-19. In DNA, the CDR3 is TGTGCCAGCGGGAGGACGGTCGGCTCACCCCTCCACTTT. Amino acid sequence: CASGRTVGSPLHF.